This T cell receptor beta chain stems from a study of cytomegalovirus exposure and HLA in healthy donors. The CDR3 is 16 amino acids. Germline lookup yields CDR1 SGHDT and CDR2 YYEEEE. J gave up 2 bases and V 0 bases, and 5 bases lay outside the gene matches. It was with 60 Vbeta and 13 Jbeta primers that the PCR ran. Generated by immunoSEQ multiplex PCR, the TCRdb table keeps only in-frame clones and is missing some. The data show about 77,000 clones, around 78% seen once. The chain joins TRBV5-6 to TRBJ2-1, with 7 nucleotides matching TRBD1. This clonotype was obtained from a middle-aged man in good health and CMV-seronegative. The sequenced sample was PBMCs. The CDR3 DNA sequence: TGTGCCAGCAGCTTGGTGTGGGACAGCGCCTACAATGAGCAGTTCTTC. Translated, it gives CASSLVWDSAYNEQFF.